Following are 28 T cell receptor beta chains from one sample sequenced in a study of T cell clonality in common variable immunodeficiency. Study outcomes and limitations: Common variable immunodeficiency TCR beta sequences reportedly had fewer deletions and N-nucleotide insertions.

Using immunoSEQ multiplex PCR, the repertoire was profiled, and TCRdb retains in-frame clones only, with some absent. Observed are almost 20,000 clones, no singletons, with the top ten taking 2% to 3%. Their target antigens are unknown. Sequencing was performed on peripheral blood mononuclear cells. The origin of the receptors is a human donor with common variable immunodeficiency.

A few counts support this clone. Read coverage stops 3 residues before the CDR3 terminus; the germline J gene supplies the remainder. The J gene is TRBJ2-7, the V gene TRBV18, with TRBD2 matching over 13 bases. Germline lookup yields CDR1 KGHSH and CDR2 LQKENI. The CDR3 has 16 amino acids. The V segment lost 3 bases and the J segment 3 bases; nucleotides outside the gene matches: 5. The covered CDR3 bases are TGTGCCAGCTCACCTCGACTAGCGGGAGGTATCTACGAG. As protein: CASSPRLAGGIYE. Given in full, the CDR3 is CASSPRLAGGIYEQYF. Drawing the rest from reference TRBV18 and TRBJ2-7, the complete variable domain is NAGVMQNPRHLVRRRGQEARLRCSPMKGHSHVYWYRQLPEEGLKFMVYLQKENIIDESGMPKERFSAEFPKEGPSILRIQQVVRGDSAAYFCASSPRLAGGIYEQYFGPGTRLTVT.

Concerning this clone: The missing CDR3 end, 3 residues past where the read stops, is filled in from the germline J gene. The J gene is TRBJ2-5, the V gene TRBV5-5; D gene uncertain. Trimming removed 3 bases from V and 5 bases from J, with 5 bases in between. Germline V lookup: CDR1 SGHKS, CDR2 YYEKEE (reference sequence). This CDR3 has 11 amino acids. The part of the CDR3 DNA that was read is TGTGCCAGCAGCTCCGGGGAGACC. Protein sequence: CASSSGET. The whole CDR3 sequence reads CASSSGETQYF.

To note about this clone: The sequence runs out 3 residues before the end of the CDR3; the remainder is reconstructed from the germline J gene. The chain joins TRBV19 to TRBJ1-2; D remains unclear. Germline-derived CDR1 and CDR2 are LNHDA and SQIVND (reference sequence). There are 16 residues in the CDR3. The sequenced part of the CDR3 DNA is TGTGCCAGTAGCCTAAGGGCCCTCAACAGCGGCTTGGGC. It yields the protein CASSLRALNSGLG. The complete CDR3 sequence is CASSLRALNSGLGYTF.

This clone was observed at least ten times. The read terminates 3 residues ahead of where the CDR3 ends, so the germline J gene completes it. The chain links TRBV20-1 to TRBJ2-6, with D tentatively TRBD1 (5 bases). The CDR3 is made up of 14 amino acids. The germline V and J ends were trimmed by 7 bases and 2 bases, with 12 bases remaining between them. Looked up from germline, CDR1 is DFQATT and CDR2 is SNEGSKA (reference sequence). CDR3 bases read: TGCAGTGGCCTGCTGGGGCCTGGGGCCAACGTC. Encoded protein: CSGLLGPGANV. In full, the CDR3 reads CSGLLGPGANVLTF.

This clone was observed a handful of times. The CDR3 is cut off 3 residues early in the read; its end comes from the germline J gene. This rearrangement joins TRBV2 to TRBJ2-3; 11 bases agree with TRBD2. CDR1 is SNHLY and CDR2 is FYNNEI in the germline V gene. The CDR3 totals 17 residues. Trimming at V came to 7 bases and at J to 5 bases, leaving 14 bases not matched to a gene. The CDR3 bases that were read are TGTGCCAGCATTCGACTAGCGGGATCCGCCGGGGAAGATACG. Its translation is CASIRLAGSAGEDT. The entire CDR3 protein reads CASIRLAGSAGEDTQYF.

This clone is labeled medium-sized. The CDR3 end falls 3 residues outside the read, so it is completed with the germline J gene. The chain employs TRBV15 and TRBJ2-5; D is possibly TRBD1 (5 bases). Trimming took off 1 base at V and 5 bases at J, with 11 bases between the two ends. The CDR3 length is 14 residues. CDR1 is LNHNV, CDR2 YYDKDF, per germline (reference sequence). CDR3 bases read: TGTGCCACCAGCAGAGGGGGCATCGGGGAGACC. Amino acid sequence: CATSRGGIGET. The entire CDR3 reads CATSRGGIGETQYF. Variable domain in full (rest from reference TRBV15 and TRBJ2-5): DAMVIQNPRYQVTQFGKPVTLSCSQTLNHNVMYWYQQKSSQAPKLLFHYYDKDFNNEADTPDNFQSRRPNTSFCFLDIRSPGLGDTAMYLCATSRGGIGETQYFGPGTRLLVL.

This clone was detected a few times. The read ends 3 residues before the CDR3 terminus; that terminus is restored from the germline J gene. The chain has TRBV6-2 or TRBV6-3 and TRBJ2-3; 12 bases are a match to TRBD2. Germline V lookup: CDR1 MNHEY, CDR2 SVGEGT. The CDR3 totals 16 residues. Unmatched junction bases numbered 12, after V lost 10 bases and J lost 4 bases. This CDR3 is CATARLAGVAADTQYF. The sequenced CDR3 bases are TGTGCCACCGCAAGACTAGCGGGAGTAGCCGCAGATACG.

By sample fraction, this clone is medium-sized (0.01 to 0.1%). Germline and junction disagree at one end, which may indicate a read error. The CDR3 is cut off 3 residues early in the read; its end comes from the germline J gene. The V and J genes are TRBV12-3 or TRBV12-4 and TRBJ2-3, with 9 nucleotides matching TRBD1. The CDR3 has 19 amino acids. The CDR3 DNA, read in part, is TGTGCCAGCGGTTTGCGGGGACAGGGTACGGGTGGTTCGACAGATACG. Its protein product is CASGLRGQGTGGSTDT. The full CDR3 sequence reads CASGLRGQGTGGSTDTQYF.

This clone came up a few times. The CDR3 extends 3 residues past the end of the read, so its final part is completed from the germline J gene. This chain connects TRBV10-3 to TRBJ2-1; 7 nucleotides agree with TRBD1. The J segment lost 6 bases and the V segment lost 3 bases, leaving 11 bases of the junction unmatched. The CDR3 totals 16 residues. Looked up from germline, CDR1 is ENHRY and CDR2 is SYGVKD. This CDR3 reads CAISDRRQGNINEQFF. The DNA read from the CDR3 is TGTGCCATCAGTGACCGACGACAGGGAAATATCAATGAG.

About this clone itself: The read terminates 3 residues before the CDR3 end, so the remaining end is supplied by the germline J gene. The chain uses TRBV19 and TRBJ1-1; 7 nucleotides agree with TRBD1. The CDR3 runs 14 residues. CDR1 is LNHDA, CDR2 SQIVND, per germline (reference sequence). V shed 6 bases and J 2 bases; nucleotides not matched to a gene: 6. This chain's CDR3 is CASRWTGLNTEAFF. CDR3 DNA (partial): TGTGCCAGTAGATGGACAGGACTTAACACTGAA.

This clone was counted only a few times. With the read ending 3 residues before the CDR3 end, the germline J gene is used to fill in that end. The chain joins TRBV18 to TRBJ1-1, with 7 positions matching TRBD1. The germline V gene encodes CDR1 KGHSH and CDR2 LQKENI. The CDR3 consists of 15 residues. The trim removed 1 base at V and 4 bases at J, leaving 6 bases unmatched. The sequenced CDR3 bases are TGTGCCAGCTCACCACTGCCAGGGGGGAGCACTGAA. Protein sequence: CASSPLPGGSTE. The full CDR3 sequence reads CASSPLPGGSTEAFF.

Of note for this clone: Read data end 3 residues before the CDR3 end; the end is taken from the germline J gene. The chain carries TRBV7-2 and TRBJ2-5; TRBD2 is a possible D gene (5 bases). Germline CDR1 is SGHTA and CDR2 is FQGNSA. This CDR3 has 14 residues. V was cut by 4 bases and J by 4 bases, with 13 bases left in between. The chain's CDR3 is CASSSSGGPETQYF. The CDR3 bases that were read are TGTGCCAGCAGCTCCTCTGGCGGGCCAGAGACC.

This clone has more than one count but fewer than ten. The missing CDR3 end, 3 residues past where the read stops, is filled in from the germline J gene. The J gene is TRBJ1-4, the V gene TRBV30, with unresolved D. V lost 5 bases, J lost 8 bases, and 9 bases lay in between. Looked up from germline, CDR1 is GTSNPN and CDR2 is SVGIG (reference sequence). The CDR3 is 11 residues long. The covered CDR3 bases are TGTGCCTGGGAGGGTGTCGAAAAA. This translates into CAWEGVEK. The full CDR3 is CAWEGVEKLFF.

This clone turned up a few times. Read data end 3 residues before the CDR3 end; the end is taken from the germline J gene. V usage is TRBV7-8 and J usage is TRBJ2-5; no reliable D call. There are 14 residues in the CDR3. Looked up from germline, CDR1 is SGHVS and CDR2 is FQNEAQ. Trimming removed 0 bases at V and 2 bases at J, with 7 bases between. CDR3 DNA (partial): TGTGCCAGCAGCTTAGCGGCACAGCAAGAGACC. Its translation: CASSLAAQQET. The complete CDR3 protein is CASSLAAQQETQYF.

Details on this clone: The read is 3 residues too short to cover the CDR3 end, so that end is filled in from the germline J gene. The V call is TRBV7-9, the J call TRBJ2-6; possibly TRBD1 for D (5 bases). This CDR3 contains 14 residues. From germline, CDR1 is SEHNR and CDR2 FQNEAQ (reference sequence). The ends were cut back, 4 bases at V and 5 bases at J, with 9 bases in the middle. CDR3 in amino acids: CASSSTGWANVLTF. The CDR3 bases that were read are TGTGCCAGCAGCTCAACAGGATGGGCCAACGTC.

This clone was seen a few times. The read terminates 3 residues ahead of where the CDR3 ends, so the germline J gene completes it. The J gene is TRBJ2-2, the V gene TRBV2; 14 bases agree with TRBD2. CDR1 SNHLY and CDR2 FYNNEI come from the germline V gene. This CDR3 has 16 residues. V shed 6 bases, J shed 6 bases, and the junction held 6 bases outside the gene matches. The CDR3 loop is CASRAGTSGRAGELFF. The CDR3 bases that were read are TGTGCCAGCAGAGCCGGGACTAGCGGGAGAGCCGGGGAG.

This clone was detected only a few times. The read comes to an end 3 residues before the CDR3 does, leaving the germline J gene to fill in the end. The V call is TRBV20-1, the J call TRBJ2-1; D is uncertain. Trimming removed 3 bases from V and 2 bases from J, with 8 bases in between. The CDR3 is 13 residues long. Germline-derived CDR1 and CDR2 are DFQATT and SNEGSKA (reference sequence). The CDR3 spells CSASSPAYNEQFF. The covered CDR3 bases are TGCAGTGCTAGTTCACCGGCCTACAATGAG.

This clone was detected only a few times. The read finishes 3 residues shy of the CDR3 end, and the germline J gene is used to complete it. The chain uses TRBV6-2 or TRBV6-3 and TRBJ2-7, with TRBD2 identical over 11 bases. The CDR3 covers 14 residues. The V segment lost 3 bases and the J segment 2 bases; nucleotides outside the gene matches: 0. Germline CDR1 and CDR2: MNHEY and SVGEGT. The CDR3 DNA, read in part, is TGTGCCAGCAGTTATAGCGGGAGGGCCTACGAG. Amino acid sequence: CASSYSGRAYE. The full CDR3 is CASSYSGRAYEQYF.

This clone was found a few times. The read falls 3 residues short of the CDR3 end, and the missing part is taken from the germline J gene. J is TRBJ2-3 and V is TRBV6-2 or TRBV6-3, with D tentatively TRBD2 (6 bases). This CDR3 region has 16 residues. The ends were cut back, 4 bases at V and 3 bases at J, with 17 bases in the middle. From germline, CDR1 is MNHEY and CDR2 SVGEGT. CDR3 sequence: CASSFPVGLETDTQYF. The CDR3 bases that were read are TGTGCCAGCAGTTTCCCAGTGGGACTCGAAACAGATACG.

CDR3: CASSLVGASVRSEQYF. CDR3 DNA, as far as it was read: TGCGCCAGCAGCTTGGTAGGAGCTAGCGTGAGGAGCGAG. The chain has TRBV5-1 and TRBJ2-7; D may be TRBD2 (6 bases). Sequencing ends 3 residues short of the CDR3 end; the germline J gene provides the rest. The V gene's germline CDR1 is SGHRS and CDR2 YFSETQ. The CDR3 is 16 amino acids. Trimming stripped 0 bases from V and 6 bases from J, with 19 bases between.

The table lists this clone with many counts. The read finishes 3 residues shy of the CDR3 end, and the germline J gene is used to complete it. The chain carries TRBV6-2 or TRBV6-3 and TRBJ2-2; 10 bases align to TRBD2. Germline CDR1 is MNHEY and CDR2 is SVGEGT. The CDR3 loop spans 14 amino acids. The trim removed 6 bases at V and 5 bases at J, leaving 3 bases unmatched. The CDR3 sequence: CASSEGLATGELFF. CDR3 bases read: TGTGCCAGCAGCGAGGGACTAGCGACCGGGGAG.

CDR3 region: CASSKGGTGKDYEQYF. Partial CDR3 DNA: TGTGCCAGCAGTAAAGGGGGGACAGGGAAAGACTACGAG. The chain employs TRBV2 and TRBJ2-7, with 9 nucleotides matching TRBD1. The read is 3 residues too short to cover the CDR3 end, so that end is filled in from the germline J gene. J was trimmed by 3 bases and V by 5 bases; bases with no gene match: 11. Germline V gene sequence: CDR1 SNHLY, CDR2 FYNNEI. There are 16 residues in the CDR3.

CDR3 DNA, as far as it was read: TGTGCCAGCACGTTTACTTTATGGAGCGGGAGCTCCTACGAG. Translating gives CASTFTLWSGSSYE. The CDR3 reads in full as CASTFTLWSGSSYEQYF. The V call is TRBV18, the J call TRBJ2-7; 8 bases agree with TRBD2. The sequenced fragment ends 3 residues before the CDR3 boundary, so the rest is inferred from the germline J gene. This CDR3 is built from 17 residues. Germline lookup yields CDR1 KGHSH and CDR2 LQKENI. The V gene end was trimmed by 8 bases and the J gene end by 0 bases; junction bases not matched to a gene: 15.

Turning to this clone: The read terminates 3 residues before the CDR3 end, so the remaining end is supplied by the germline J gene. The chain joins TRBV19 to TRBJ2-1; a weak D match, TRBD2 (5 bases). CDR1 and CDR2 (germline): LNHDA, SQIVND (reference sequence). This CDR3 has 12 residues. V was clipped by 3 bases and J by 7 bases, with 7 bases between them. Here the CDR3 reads CASSIRGNEQFF. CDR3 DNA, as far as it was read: TGTGCCAGTAGTATCCGAGGGAATGAG.

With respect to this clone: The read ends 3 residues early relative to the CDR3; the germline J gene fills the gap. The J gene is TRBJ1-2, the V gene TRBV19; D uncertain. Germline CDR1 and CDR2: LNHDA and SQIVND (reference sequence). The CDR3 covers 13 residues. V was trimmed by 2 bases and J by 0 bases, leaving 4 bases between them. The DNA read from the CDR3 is TGTGCCAGTAGTATATCTACTAACTATGGC. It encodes CASSISTNYG. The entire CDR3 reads CASSISTNYGYTF.

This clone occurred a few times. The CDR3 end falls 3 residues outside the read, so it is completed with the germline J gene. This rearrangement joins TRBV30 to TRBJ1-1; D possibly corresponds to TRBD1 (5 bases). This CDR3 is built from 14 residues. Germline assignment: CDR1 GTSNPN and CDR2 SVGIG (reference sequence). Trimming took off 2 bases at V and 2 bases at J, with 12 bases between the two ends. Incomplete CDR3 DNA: TGTGCCTGGAGTCAGTTAAGGGGTAACACTGAA. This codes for CAWSQLRGNTE. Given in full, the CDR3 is CAWSQLRGNTEAFF.

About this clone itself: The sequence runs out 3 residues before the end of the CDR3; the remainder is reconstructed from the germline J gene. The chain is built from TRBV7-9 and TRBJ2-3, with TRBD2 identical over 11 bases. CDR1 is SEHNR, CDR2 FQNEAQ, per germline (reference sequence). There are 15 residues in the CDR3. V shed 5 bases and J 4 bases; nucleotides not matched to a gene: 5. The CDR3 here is CASSRLAGRSDTQYF. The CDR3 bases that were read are TGTGCCAGCAGCAGACTAGCGGGGAGGTCAGATACG.

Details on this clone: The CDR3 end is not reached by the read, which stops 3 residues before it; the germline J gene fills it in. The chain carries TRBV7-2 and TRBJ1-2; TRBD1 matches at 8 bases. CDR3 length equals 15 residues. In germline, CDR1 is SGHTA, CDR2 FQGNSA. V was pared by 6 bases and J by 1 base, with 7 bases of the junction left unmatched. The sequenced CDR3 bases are TGTGCCAGCAGGTCAGGGGGCGCTTTTAACTATGGC. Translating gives CASRSGGAFNYG. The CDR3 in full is CASRSGGAFNYGYTF. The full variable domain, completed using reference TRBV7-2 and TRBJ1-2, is GAGVSQSPSNKVTEKGKDVELRCDPISGHTALYWYRQSLGQGLEFLIYFQGNSAPDKSGLPSDRFSAERTGGSVSTLTIQRTQQEDSAVYLCASRSGGAFNYGYTFGSGTRLTVV.